This entry lists 18 T cell receptor beta chains sequenced from one sample in a study of shared clonotypes between healthy human individuals. Generated by immunoSEQ multiplex PCR, the TCRdb table keeps only in-frame clones and is missing some. The sample contains roughly 1,600,000 clones, about 98.5% of which appear only once. Sequencing was performed on naive CD4+ T cells sorted from blood. Noted subset: CD45RA+ positively selected. These receptors came from a man aged 25 to 45 in good health.

V and J are TRBV7-9 and TRBJ2-1; TRBD2 agrees at 8 bases. J gave up 6 bases and V 1 base, and 11 bases lay outside the gene matches. The germline V gene has CDR1 SEHNR and CDR2 FQNEAQ (reference sequence). This CDR3 is built from 17 residues. The CDR3, as DNA: TGTGCCAGCAGCTTAGGCGGGGGACTAGGGGCCCCCAATGAGCAGTTCTTC. It encodes CASSLGGGLGAPNEQFF.

The chain combines TRBV7-9 with TRBJ2-1, with TRBD2 identical over 8 bases. Germline trimming cut 6 bases from V and 9 bases from J; bases unmatched to any gene: 4. From germline, CDR1 is SEHNR and CDR2 FQNEAQ (reference sequence). The CDR3 spans 12 residues. The CDR3 protein is CASSLSGGEQFF. DNA of the CDR3: TGTGCCAGCAGTTTGAGCGGGGGTGAGCAGTTCTTC.

This clone was recorded once. The gene calls are TRBV5-1 and TRBJ1-2; 7 nucleotides align to TRBD1. CDR3 length: 18 amino acids. Trimming cost V 4 bases and J 4 bases; bases outside gene matches: 19. Per germline, CDR1 SGHRS and CDR2 YFSETQ. CDR3 residues: CASSQGRDFRTGAYGYTF. DNA of the CDR3: TGCGCCAGCAGCCAAGGCCGTGACTTTCGAACAGGGGCCTATGGCTACACCTTC.

The gene calls are TRBV10-1 and TRBJ1-5; D might be TRBD1 (5 bases). The CDR3 runs to 13 residues. V dropped 4 bases and J dropped 3 bases, with 7 bases sitting between them. Germline assignment: CDR1 WNHNN and CDR2 SYGVQD (reference sequence). The DNA for the CDR3 is TGCGCCAGCAGTGGACAGCACAATCAGCCCCAGCATTTT. Translation: CASSGQHNQPQHF.

This clone was observed once. This chain connects TRBV6-1 to TRBJ1-4; no clear D gene. V gave up 8 bases and J gave up 0 bases, with 7 bases separating them. CDR3 size: 13 residues. Germline V lookup: CDR1 MNHNS, CDR2 SASEGT. CDR3 coding DNA: TGTGCCAGCGGGCGGACAACTAATGAAAAACTGTTTTTT. Protein product: CASGRTTNEKLFF.

This clone was seen just once. The chain recombines TRBV28 with TRBJ1-2; TRBD1 agrees at 7 bases. CDR1 is MDHEN, CDR2 SYDVKM, per germline. This CDR3 spans 15 amino acids. With V trimmed by 2 bases and J by 3 bases, 6 bases remained unmatched. The CDR3 sequence is CASSLTDRDDYGYTF. As DNA, the CDR3 is TGTGCCAGCAGTTTAACCGACAGGGACGACTATGGCTACACCTTC.

The chain employs TRBV29-1 and TRBJ2-3; D gene ambiguous. V shed 0 bases and J shed 1 base, with 11 bases lying between them. Germline CDR1 SQVTM, CDR2 ANQGSEA. CDR3 length: 15 residues. CDR3 sequence: CSVEEGVARTDTQYF. CDR3 bases: TGCAGCGTTGAAGAGGGTGTCGCACGCACAGATACGCAGTATTTT.

The rearrangement links TRBV2 to TRBJ1-1; D is uncertain. Germline-derived CDR1 and CDR2 are SNHLY and FYNNEI. The CDR3 consists of 15 residues. With 4 bases removed from V and 4 bases from J, the gap between germline ends came to 16 bases. The CDR3 reads CASSVRGGSVTEAFF. DNA of the CDR3: TGTGCCAGCAGTGTCCGCGGAGGATCCGTCACTGAAGCTTTCTTT.

The chain uses TRBV7-6 and TRBJ2-7; a possible D gene is TRBD2 (6 bases). V shed 5 bases and J shed 3 bases, with 11 bases lying between them. CDR1 and CDR2 (germline): SGHVS, FNYEAQ. This CDR3 region has 13 residues. The CDR3 region is CASSAGTRYEQYF. CDR3 sequence (DNA): TGTGCCAGCAGCGCCGGGACTCGCTACGAGCAGTACTTC.

The chain is built from TRBV2 and TRBJ2-5, with D perhaps matching TRBD1 (6 bases). The V end lost 3 bases, the J end lost 3 bases, and 8 bases lay between the germline ends. The CDR3 is 13 amino acids. CDR1 is SNHLY and CDR2 is FYNNEI in the germline V gene. The CDR3 DNA is TGTGCCAGCAGTGAGAGGGACAAAGAGACCCAGTACTTC. This encodes CASSERDKETQYF.

Turning to this clone: Other DNA sequences in this sample translate to the same CDR3. CDR3 region: CSVGTVNTEAFF. As DNA, the CDR3 is TGCAGCGTCGGGACGGTGAACACTGAAGCTTTCTTT. This chain connects TRBV29-1 to TRBJ1-1; weak D call: TRBD1 (5 bases). Trimming took off 6 bases at V and 0 bases at J, with 8 bases between the two ends. From germline, CDR1 is SQVTM and CDR2 ANQGSEA. The CDR3 length is 12 residues.

The CDR3, as DNA: TGTGCCAGCAGCTTACCGGGACAGGGGTTTTGGACCGGGGAGCTGTTTTTT. Protein: CASSLPGQGFWTGELFF. The gene calls are TRBV7-9 and TRBJ2-2; 10 nucleotides agree with TRBD1. This CDR3 is 17 amino acids long. From germline, CDR1 is SEHNR and CDR2 FQNEAQ (reference sequence). V shed 2 bases and J 5 bases; nucleotides not matched to a gene: 8. The full variable domain, its missing parts supplied by reference TRBV7-9 and TRBJ2-2, is DTGVSQNPRHKITKRGQNVTFRCDPISEHNRLYWYRQTLGQGPEFLTYFQNEAQLEKSRLLSDRFSAERPKGSFSTLEIQRTEQGDSAMYLCASSLPGQGFWTGELFFGEGSRLTVL.

Note on this clone: This sample also contains other DNA sequences that code for the same CDR3. Here the CDR3 reads CASSLPLAGGYNEQFF. CDR3 sequence (DNA): TGTGCCAGCAGCTTACCTCTAGCGGGAGGTTACAATGAGCAGTTCTTC. The gene calls are TRBV7-2 and TRBJ2-1; 11 nucleotides agree with TRBD2. Germline V CDR1 and CDR2: SGHTA, FQGNSA. The J segment lost 4 bases and the V segment lost 2 bases, leaving 4 bases of the junction unmatched. CDR3 size: 16 residues.

For this clone: This sample includes further DNA sequences coding for the same CDR3. The CDR3: CSARVVDTQYF. In DNA, the CDR3 is TGCAGTGCTAGAGTTGTCGATACGCAGTATTTT. The V call is TRBV20-1, the J call TRBJ2-3; D is ambiguous. V was shortened by 1 base and J by 6 bases, with 5 bases between the two germline ends. CDR1 and CDR2 (germline): DFQATT, SNEGSKA (reference sequence). The CDR3 is 11 amino acids.

This chain uses TRBV11-3 with TRBJ2-1; TRBD2 matches at 10 bases. Germline lookup yields CDR1 SGHNT and CDR2 YENEEA. With V trimmed by 0 bases and J by 5 bases, 1 base remained unmatched. The CDR3 spans 15 residues. In DNA form, the CDR3 reads TGTGCCAGCAGCTTAGAACTAGCGGGAAACAATGAGCAGTTCTTC. Amino acids: CASSLELAGNNEQFF.

This clone appeared once. This sequence joins TRBV7-6 and TRBJ2-2, with a tentative D call TRBD1 (8 bases). Trimming shortened V by 5 bases and J by 5 bases, and 15 bases separated the two germline ends. The CDR3 totals 15 residues. Germline CDR1 is SGHVS and CDR2 is FNYEAQ. The CDR3 is CASSRLQGGTGELFF. DNA for the CDR3: TGTGCCAGCAGCCGACTACAGGGGGGGACCGGGGAGCTGTTTTTT.

The V and J genes are TRBV5-5 and TRBJ1-4; D not certain. CDR3 length equals 12 residues. Germline V gives CDR1 SGHKS, CDR2 YYEKEE (reference sequence). The V end was cut by 1 base, the J end by 8 bases, with 6 bases between. The CDR3 loop reads CASSLPEEKLFF. The CDR3 coding sequence is TGTGCCAGCAGCTTGCCGGAGGAAAAACTGTTTTTT.

The genes are TRBV9 and TRBJ1-1; TRBD1 might be the D (5 bases). The germline CDR1 and CDR2 sequences are SGDLS and YYNGEE. This CDR3 region has 16 residues. Trimming took 3 bases from V and 1 from J, leaving 16 bases between them. The CDR3 nucleotides are TGTGCCAGCAGCGAGGGCAGGGCGTTTTCGAACACTGAAGCTTTCTTT. Translation: CASSEGRAFSNTEAFF. Using reference TRBV9 and TRBJ1-1 for the parts outside the CDR3, the full variable domain is DSGVTQTPKHLITATGQRVTLRCSPRSGDLSVYWYQQSLDQGLQFLIQYYNGEERAKGNILERFSAQQFPDLHSELNLSSLELGDSALYFCASSEGRAFSNTEAFFGQGTRLTVV.